These 26 T cell receptor beta chains were all obtained from the same sample, sequenced in a study of blood T cells in healthy people across ages. Alongside a J-beta primer mix, a sample-barcoded 5' primer served in a second PCR lasting about 7 to 11 cycles. One entry per CDR3 protein results from TCRdb running MiXCR on the 5' RACE reads. Here the sample spans approximately 810,000 distinct CDR3 sequences, under 35% being singletons. Sequencing was done on a sample of blood. The receptors originated from an elderly woman in good health.

This clonotype occurred a few times. CDR3 region: CASSYSGRETQYF. CDR3 sequence (DNA): TGTGCCAGCAGTTACTCGGGGAGAGAGACCCAGTACTTC. The chain has TRBV6-5 and TRBJ2-5, with a possible D match to TRBD2 (5 bases). CDR1 is MNHEY, CDR2 SVGAGI, per germline. V was cut by 0 bases and J by 4 bases, with 6 bases left in between. The CDR3 sequence is 13 residues long.

This clonotype was found a few times. The chain has TRBV7-6 and TRBJ2-5, with 7 bases identical to TRBD1. The CDR3 has 21 residues. Germline V lookup: CDR1 SGHVS, CDR2 FNYEAQ. V shed 5 bases, J shed 3 bases, and the junction held 27 bases outside the gene matches. CDR3 DNA: TGTGCCAGCAGCAAACTGGACAGGCCTTCCATCGACGATTTGGGGAAAGAGACCCAGTACTTC. This codes for CASSKLDRPSIDDLGKETQYF.

A note on this clonotype: A much larger clone is a single base away; this may be a read error. V is TRBV18 and J is TRBJ2-7, with TRBD1 matching 7 bases. This CDR3 has 15 residues. The germline V gene has CDR1 KGHSH and CDR2 LQKENI. CDR3 protein: CACSRTGAQSYEQYF. The DNA for the CDR3 is TGTGCCTGCTCACGAACAGGGGCCCAATCCTACGAGCAGTACTTC. Filled out from reference TRBV18 and TRBJ2-7, the complete variable domain reads NAGVMQNPRHLVRRRGQEARLRCSPMKGHSHVYWYRQLPEEGLKFMVYLQKENIIDESGMPKERFSAEFPKEGPSILRIQQVVRGDSAAYFCACSRTGAQSYEQYFGPGTRLTVT.

The chain uses TRBV20-1 and TRBJ2-3; a weak D match, TRBD1 (5 bases). The CDR3 length is 15 residues. V lost 0 bases, J lost 3 bases, and 13 bases lay in between. Per the germline V gene, CDR1 is DFQATT and CDR2 is SNEGSKA (reference sequence). The CDR3 region is CSARDDTRGTDTQYF. The CDR3 nucleotides read TGCAGTGCTAGAGATGATACAAGGGGAACAGATACGCAGTATTTT.

Concerning this clonotype itself: A much bigger clone sits one base away, suggesting this may be a read error. In this CDR3 the conserved last residue, phenylalanine or tryptophan, is missing, so a read error is likely. The chain uses TRBV29-1 and TRBJ2-3; D gene uncertain. This CDR3 is built from 10 residues. V gave up 6 bases and J gave up 6 bases, with 7 bases separating them. Germline V CDR1 and CDR2: SQVTM, ANQGSEA. CDR3 in amino acids: CSVFRDTQYL. In DNA form, the CDR3 reads TGCAGCGTCTTCCGGGATACGCAGTATTTA.

J is TRBJ2-7 and V is TRBV29-1, with 10 bases aligning to TRBD1. The trim removed 7 bases at V and 10 bases at J, leaving 10 bases unmatched. Germline CDR1 and CDR2: SQVTM and ANQGSEA. CDR3 length: 12 amino acids. CDR3 DNA sequence: TGCAGCGGTGGTAGGACAGGGGGTTCCCAGTACTTC. It specifies CSGGRTGGSQYF.

This clonotype has at least ten counts. The chain has TRBV6-1 and TRBJ2-5; D unclear. Per germline, CDR1 MNHNS and CDR2 SASEGT. The CDR3 has 13 amino acids. V was shortened by 6 bases and J by 5 bases, with 13 bases between the two germline ends. The chain's CDR3 is CASRVEGRETQYF. The CDR3 DNA follows: TGTGCCAGCAGGGTAGAAGGCCGCGAGACCCAGTACTTC.

This clonotype was recorded at least ten times. This chain links TRBV6-5 with TRBJ2-5, with D perhaps matching TRBD2 (5 bases). CDR1 MNHEY and CDR2 SVGAGI come from the germline V gene. The CDR3 consists of 14 residues. V was trimmed by 5 bases and J by 7 bases, leaving 17 bases between them. The DNA of the CDR3 is TGTGCCAGCAGTCAGGACGGGATGGGGTGGACCCAGTACTTC. It specifies CASSQDGMGWTQYF.

The chain carries TRBV3-1 and TRBJ1-2; D not certain. The CDR3 loop spans 13 amino acids. Trimming stripped 6 bases from V and 8 bases from J, with 16 bases between. Germline CDR1 reads LGHDT; CDR2 reads YNNKEL (reference sequence). CDR3 protein: CASSALETQGYTF. CDR3 sequence (DNA): TGTGCCAGCAGTGCCCTGGAGACACAGGGCTACACCTTC.

This clonotype has more than one count but fewer than ten. The gene calls are TRBV11-3 and TRBJ1-2; D remains unclear. This CDR3 contains 13 residues. Deletions cut 4 bases from V and 4 bases from J, with 10 bases between. CDR1 is SGHNT and CDR2 is YENEEA in the germline V gene. CDR3 sequence (DNA): TGTGCCAGCAGCTCTCCAAGAGTCTATGGCTACACCTTC. Amino acids: CASSSPRVYGYTF.

This chain joins TRBV5-1 and TRBJ1-1; D call uncertain. V lost 0 bases and J 0 bases, leaving 9 bases between the germline ends. The CDR3 runs 15 residues. In germline, CDR1 is SGHRS, CDR2 YFSETQ. CDR3 residues: CASSLGAFMNTEAFF. The CDR3, as DNA: TGCGCCAGCAGCTTGGGGGCATTCATGAACACTGAAGCTTTCTTT.

As concerns this clonotype: A read error may be the cause here, since a much bigger clone is one base away. This chain uses TRBV24-1 with TRBJ1-2; no clear D. Per germline, CDR1 KGHDR and CDR2 SFDVKD. CDR3 length: 12 residues. The V end was cut by 4 bases, the J end by 8 bases, with 10 bases between. The CDR3 sequence is CATSEWMVGYTF. The CDR3 DNA reads as TGTGCCACCAGTGAATGGATGGTGGGCTACACCTTC.

For this clonotype: A much larger clonotype is one base distant, so this may be a read error. The chain uses TRBV2 and TRBJ2-1; D is undetermined. This CDR3 is 12 amino acids long. V was trimmed by 6 bases and J by 14 bases, leaving 17 bases between them. CDR1 and CDR2 from the germline V gene are SNHLY and FYNNEI. The CDR3 protein is CASSRTQRSEFF. DNA of the CDR3: TGTGCCAGCAGCAGAACACAGAGATCGGAGTTCTTC.

About this clonotype: Since a much larger clone is just one base distant, this may be a read error. The V gene is TRBV7-9, the J gene TRBJ2-3; 10 positions agree with TRBD2. The CDR3 has 16 residues. The germline V gene encodes CDR1 SEHNR and CDR2 FQNEAQ (reference sequence). CDR3 sequence (DNA): TGTGCCAGCAGCTCAAAGCGGGGGGGACGCACAGCTACGCAGTATTTT. Translation: CASSSKRGGRTATQYF.

In the case of this clonotype: A much larger clone sits a single nucleotide away, making a read error possible. V and J are TRBV29-1 and TRBJ2-7, with TRBD2 matching 7 bases. The germline V gene encodes CDR1 SQVTM and CDR2 ANQGSEA. J lost 2 bases, V lost 6 bases, and 13 bases had no gene match. There are 15 residues in the CDR3. The DNA for the CDR3 is TGCAGCGTCGTTACCGGGACGGGGGGAACCTACGAGCAGTACTTC. This encodes CSVVTGTGGTYEQYF.

This clonotype was detected many times. This chain connects TRBV20-1 to TRBJ1-2; TRBD1 aligns across 8 bases. This CDR3 has 13 amino acids. Trimming at V came to 2 bases and at J to 2 bases, leaving 1 base not matched to a gene. The germline V gene has CDR1 DFQATT and CDR2 SNEGSKA (reference sequence). The CDR3 sequence is CSARPGGNYGYTF. In nucleotides, the CDR3 is TGCAGTGCTAGACCAGGGGGCAACTATGGCTACACCTTC.

The J gene is TRBJ2-3, the V gene TRBV6-2 or TRBV6-3; weak D call: TRBD1 (5 bases). With 5 bases removed from V and 6 bases from J, the gap between germline ends came to 15 bases. The CDR3 totals 14 residues. Germline V gene lookup returns CDR1 MNHEY and CDR2 SVGEGT. CDR3 sequence (DNA): TGTGCCAGCAGTGACGGGCAGGGCTATGATACGCAGTATTTT. It is translated as CASSDGQGYDTQYF.

This clonotype came up a few times. The rearrangement links TRBV9 to TRBJ1-5; D not resolved. V dropped 0 bases and J dropped 7 bases, with 14 bases sitting between them. Germline V gives CDR1 SGDLS, CDR2 YYNGEE. This CDR3 is 15 amino acids long. The CDR3 loop is CASSVGGEIGQPQHF. DNA for the CDR3: TGTGCCAGCAGCGTAGGTGGGGAGATTGGGCAGCCCCAGCATTTT.

CDR3 sequence: CASSLLGVGQYF. The CDR3 region has the DNA TGTGCCAGCAGCCTATTGGGGGTTGGGCAGTACTTC. J is TRBJ2-7 and V is TRBV28, with D possibly being TRBD1 or TRBD2 (5 bases each). Trimming cost V 6 bases and J 9 bases, with 15 bases left between them. This CDR3 spans 12 amino acids. Germline CDR1 and CDR2: MDHEN and SYDVKM.

A note on this clonotype: Sequence at one end of the junction differs from germline and may be a read error. The V gene is TRBV30, the J gene TRBJ1-2; D possibly corresponds to TRBD1 (5 bases). Germline assignment: CDR1 GTSNPN and CDR2 SVGIG (reference sequence). This CDR3 has 12 amino acids. CDR3 DNA sequence: TGTGCCTGGAGTGGGGGGGGATATGACTACACCTTC. This sequence encodes CAWSGGGYDYTF. Combining the CDR3 with reference TRBV30 and TRBJ1-2 gives the whole variable domain SQTIHQWPATLVQPVGSPLSLECTVEGTSNPNLYWYRQAAGRGLQLLFYSVGIGQISSEVPQNLSASRPQDRQFILSSKKLLLSDSGFYLCAWSGGGYDYTFGSGTRLTVV.

This clonotype was detected many times. J is TRBJ2-7 and V is TRBV7-2; D possibly corresponds to TRBD1 (5 bases). V was trimmed by 1 base and J by 6 bases, leaving 10 bases between them. Germline-derived CDR1 and CDR2 are SGHTA and FQGNSA. The CDR3 is 13 residues long. CDR3 DNA sequence: TGTGCCAGCAGCTTAGTTAGTCAGGGCGAGCAGTACTTC. As protein: CASSLVSQGEQYF.

The chain has TRBV28 and TRBJ1-1; no reliable D call. The germline V gene has CDR1 MDHEN and CDR2 SYDVKM. V lost 2 bases, J lost 2 bases, and 15 bases lay in between. There are 16 residues in the CDR3. The CDR3 here is CASSLESLSPNTEAFF. The CDR3 coding sequence is TGTGCCAGCAGTTTAGAATCGCTCTCGCCTAACACTGAAGCTTTCTTT.

This chain uses TRBV19 with TRBJ2-5; 8 bases are shared with TRBD1. The end of the DNA is better explained by TRBJ2-7, so the J call may be wrong. Germline values: CDR1 LNHDA, CDR2 SQIVND (reference sequence). The CDR3 runs to 14 residues. The CDR3 spells CASSLGQGTLEQYF. The CDR3 nucleotides read TGTGCCAGTAGCCTCGGACAGGGAACCCTCGAGCAGTACTTC.

At least ten counts were recorded for this clonotype. This sequence joins TRBV2 and TRBJ2-1; possible D gene TRBD2, 6 bases. Germline V gene lookup returns CDR1 SNHLY and CDR2 FYNNEI. Trimming cost V 4 bases and J 3 bases, with 16 bases left between them. The CDR3 is 16 amino acids. The CDR3 protein is CASSAPRGKNYNEQFF. The DNA of the CDR3 is TGTGCCAGCAGTGCCCCACGCGGGAAAAACTACAATGAGCAGTTCTTC. The whole variable domain, filled in from reference TRBV2 and TRBJ2-1, reads EPEVTQTPSHQVTQMGQEVILRCVPISNHLYFYWYRQILGQKVEFLVSFYNNEISEKSEIFDDQFSVERPDGSNFTLKIRSTKLEDSAMYFCASSAPRGKNYNEQFFGPGTRLTVL.

This clonotype was seen many times. This chain links TRBV27 with TRBJ1-6; D remains ambiguous. The CDR3 sequence is 14 residues long. The V gene lost 7 bases and the J gene lost 0 bases, with 7 bases spanning the gap. The germline CDR1 and CDR2 sequences are MNHEY and SMNVEV (reference sequence). The CDR3: CASTSSSYNSPLHF. Here the CDR3 DNA reads TGTGCCAGCACCTCGAGCTCCTATAATTCACCCCTCCACTTT.

V and J are TRBV24-1 and TRBJ1-2; 7 bases agree with TRBD1. The CDR3 sequence is 13 residues long. The germline V gene encodes CDR1 KGHDR and CDR2 SFDVKD. J lost 3 bases, V lost 7 bases, and 4 bases had no gene match. CDR3 sequence: CATSRGMDYGYTF. CDR3 DNA sequence: TGTGCCACCAGCAGGGGGATGGACTATGGCTACACCTTC.